These 20 T cell receptor beta chains were sequenced from one sample in a study of regulatory T cells in long-lasting Graves disease. Relying on iRepertoire HTBI primers and Arm-PCR of CDR3 regions, the team built TCR beta libraries. Each CDR3 protein gets one entry after TCRdb re-called the multiplex PCR reads with MiXCR. The data contain 350,000 to 500,000 distinct CDR3 sequences, 20% to 25% of them singletons. The sample's time point: persistent/refractory GD, antithyroid drugs over 5 years with positive TRAb. The authors made the TCR library using RNA they extracted from PBMCs. The input for sequencing was peripheral blood mononuclear cells (PBMCs), taken when the disease was refractory, from a patient treated with antithyroid drugs. The source is a female donor with Graves disease.

This clonotype was seen repeatedly, ten times or more. The gene calls are TRBV11-2 and TRBJ2-5; TRBD2 aligns across 13 bases. The length of the CDR3 is 16 residues. With 4 bases clipped from V and 4 bases from J, the junction kept 6 bases outside the gene matches. Germline lookup yields CDR1 SGHAT and CDR2 FQNNGV. Written as DNA, the CDR3 is TGTGCCAGCAGCTCCCGGACTAGCGGGAGTGGAGAGACCCAGTACTTC. Encoded protein: CASSSRTSGSGETQYF.

There are a few counts of this clonotype. The J gene is TRBJ2-3, the V gene TRBV7-8; TRBD2 agrees at 9 bases. Looked up from germline, CDR1 is SGHVS and CDR2 is FQNEAQ. V shed 3 bases, J shed 3 bases, and the junction held 4 bases outside the gene matches. The CDR3 covers 15 residues. This chain's CDR3 is CASSLISGRTDTQYF. In DNA form, the CDR3 reads TGTGCCAGCAGCTTGATTAGCGGGAGAACAGATACGCAGTATTTT.

The chain recombines TRBV9 with TRBJ2-5; 9 nucleotides line up with TRBD1. This CDR3 is 15 amino acids long. J was trimmed by 4 bases and V by 4 bases; bases with no gene match: 8. CDR1 and CDR2 (germline): SGDLS, YYNGEE. CDR3 bases: TGTGCCAGCAGCCCCCAGACAGGGGGTCCAGAGACCCAGTACTTC. It encodes CASSPQTGGPETQYF.

This clonotype was observed many times. V usage is TRBV28 and J usage is TRBJ2-7, with D perhaps TRBD2 (5 bases). With 1 base removed from V and 2 bases from J, the gap between germline ends came to 18 bases. From germline, CDR1 is MDHEN and CDR2 SYDVKM. CDR3 length: 17 amino acids. The CDR3 DNA sequence: TGTGCCAGCAGTTTATCGGAGGTAAAGAGGGTAACCTACGAGCAGTACTTC. This encodes CASSLSEVKRVTYEQYF.

The V and J genes are TRBV7-2 and TRBJ1-6; D remains ambiguous. CDR1 and CDR2 from the germline V gene are SGHTA and FQGNSA. V lost 3 bases and J lost 7, with 10 bases in between. The CDR3 runs to 14 residues. This CDR3 is CASSLSGYNSPLHF. The CDR3 DNA follows: TGTGCCAGCAGCTTGTCCGGGTACAATTCACCCCTCCACTTT.

As for this clonotype: This may be a read error, as it is one base from a much larger clone. The chain links TRBV28 to TRBJ2-5; tentatively, D is TRBD2 (6 bases). V lost 6 bases and J lost 5, with 16 bases in between. The germline V gene encodes CDR1 MDHEN and CDR2 SYDVKM. This CDR3 spans 14 amino acids. The CDR3 spells CASRRHKEGETQYF. The CDR3 DNA sequence: TGTGCCAGCAGGCGACACAAGGAGGGGGAGACCCAGTACTTC.

This clonotype was seen ten or more times. CDR3 nucleotides: TGTGCCAGCAGTTACCTGGGACTAGCGGGAGCCACCGGGGAGCTGTTTTTT. Translated: CASSYLGLAGATGELFF. V and J are TRBV6-5 and TRBJ2-2, with 14 bases matching TRBD2. The CDR3 spans 17 residues. The germline CDR1 and CDR2 sequences are MNHEY and SVGAGI. Trimming removed 2 bases from V and 4 bases from J; junction bases left unmatched: 3.

The chain carries TRBV6-1 and TRBJ1-5; maybe TRBD1 (6 bases). CDR3 length equals 15 residues. The germline V gene encodes CDR1 MNHNS and CDR2 SASEGT. V was shortened by 3 bases and J by 0 bases, with 9 bases between the two germline ends. The CDR3 nucleotides are TGTGCCAGCAGTGAGGGACACCTTAGCAATCAGCCCCAGCATTTT. Encoded protein: CASSEGHLSNQPQHF.

At least ten counts were recorded for this clonotype. V is TRBV6-5 and J is TRBJ2-2, with D unresolved. Looked up from germline, CDR1 is MNHEY and CDR2 is SVGAGI. CDR3 length equals 13 residues. V was cut by 0 bases and J by 3 bases, with 2 bases left in between. DNA of the CDR3: TGTGCCAGCAGTTACTCGTACACCGGGGAGCTGTTTTTT. The encoded protein is CASSYSYTGELFF.

Concerning this clonotype: Possible read error: a much larger clone is one base away. This CDR3 reads CASSCPSGGPGEQYF. CDR3 DNA: TGTGCCAGCAGTTGCCCATCGGGAGGGCCGGGGGAGCAGTACTTC. The chain employs TRBV12-3 or TRBV12-4 and TRBJ2-7, with 8 bases that match TRBD2. V lost 4 bases to trimming and J lost 7 bases; unmatched junction nucleotides: 12. This CDR3 contains 15 residues.

This clonotype was found many times. The chain has TRBV6-1 and TRBJ1-1; a possible D gene is TRBD1 (5 bases). Looked up from germline, CDR1 is MNHNS and CDR2 is SASEGT. The CDR3 is 16 residues long. V shed 3 bases and J shed 0 bases, with 14 bases lying between them. The CDR3 DNA is TGTGCCAGCAGTGAGTTTATCGACAGCGTGAACACTGAAGCTTTCTTT. Its protein product is CASSEFIDSVNTEAFF.

This clonotype was detected only a few times. This chain uses TRBV3-1 with TRBJ1-6; 9 bases align to TRBD1. V gave up 0 bases and J gave up 13 bases; unmatched junction bases: 7. This CDR3 comprises 15 residues. CDR1 is LGHDT and CDR2 is YNNKEL in the germline V gene (reference sequence). This chain's CDR3 is CASSQEPGTGFPLHF. CDR3 nucleotides: TGTGCCAGCAGCCAAGAACCCGGGACAGGGTTTCCCCTCCACTTT.

The V gene is TRBV6-1, the J gene TRBJ1-2, with a weak D call TRBD1 (6 bases). Deletions cut 6 bases from V and 8 bases from J, with 13 bases between. The germline gives CDR1 MNHNS, CDR2 SASEGT. CDR3 length: 12 amino acids. The CDR3 DNA reads TGTGCCAGCAGACCGCGGGGGCAAGGCTACACCTTC. It is translated as CASRPRGQGYTF.

This chain connects TRBV14 to TRBJ2-1; TRBD1 is a possible D gene (6 bases). The CDR3 runs to 15 residues. Germline CDR1 and CDR2: SGHDN and FVKESK. Trimming stripped 0 bases from V and 9 bases from J, with 15 bases between. The DNA of the CDR3 is TGTGCCAGCAGCCAAGATGTAAACAGGGCCTCTGAGCAGTTCTTC. Its protein product is CASSQDVNRASEQFF.

This clonotype was seen only a few times. The chain couples TRBV20-1 to TRBJ2-6; 14 bases fit TRBD2. CDR1 DFQATT and CDR2 SNEGSKA come from the germline V gene (reference sequence). This CDR3 has 16 amino acids. V lost 5 bases and J lost 2; bases outside the gene matches: 2. The chain's CDR3 is CSARGLAGAGANVLTF. CDR3 nucleotide sequence: TGCAGTGCTCGGGGACTAGCGGGAGCTGGGGCCAACGTCCTGACTTTC.

V gene TRBV5-6 combines with J gene TRBJ1-2; D is ambiguous. Germline V gives CDR1 SGHDT, CDR2 YYEEEE. Trimming took off 0 bases at V and 1 base at J, with 13 bases between the two ends. The CDR3 is 16 residues long. The CDR3 spells CASSLGVRTGNYGYTF. The CDR3 DNA reads TGTGCCAGCAGCTTGGGGGTTAGGACCGGTAACTATGGCTACACCTTC.

This clonotype came up a few times. The chain has TRBV28 and TRBJ1-5; a weak D match, TRBD1 (5 bases). The CDR3 length is 14 residues. Germline loops: CDR1 MDHEN, CDR2 SYDVKM. V shed 7 bases and J shed 6 bases, with 16 bases lying between them. The CDR3 reads CASTLGGTGQPQHF. Here the CDR3 DNA reads TGTGCCAGCACCCTGGGGGGAACCGGTCAGCCCCAGCATTTT.

The V gene is TRBV27, the J gene TRBJ2-6; D uncertain. Per the germline V gene, CDR1 is MNHEY and CDR2 is SMNVEV (reference sequence). Trimming cost V 5 bases and J 3 bases, with 11 bases left between them. This CDR3 is built from 15 residues. The CDR3 DNA reads TGTGCCAGCAGTCCACTAATCTATGGGGCCAACGTCCTGACTTTC. This gives the protein CASSPLIYGANVLTF.

This clonotype was counted between two and nine times. V usage is TRBV16 and J usage is TRBJ2-4; tentative D call: TRBD1 (5 bases). The V gene's germline CDR1 is KGHSY and CDR2 FQNENV. CDR3 size: 15 residues. V lost 0 bases to trimming and J lost 6 bases, with 12 bases between them. CDR3: CASSQSSGRSNIQYF. As DNA, the CDR3 is TGTGCCAGCAGCCAATCATCAGGGCGTTCAAACATTCAGTACTTC.

This clonotype was counted a few times. This chain links TRBV19 with TRBJ1-3; TRBD1 might be the D (5 bases). This CDR3 contains 14 residues. Germline CDR1 and CDR2: LNHDA and SQIVND (reference sequence). Trimming left V 8 bases short and J 3 bases short, with 14 bases between. The CDR3 DNA follows: TGTGCCAGTCACCCAGGGTGGAGTGGAAACACCATATATTTT. Encoded protein: CASHPGWSGNTIYF.